This TCR beta chain is drawn from a study of early T cells in non-severe SARS-CoV-2 infection. About the study: Bulk RNA taken from unsorted whole blood was sequenced, leaving chains unpaired.

The protocol attached unique molecular identifiers to individual cDNA molecules. Via MiXCR, TCRdb re-called the 5' RACE reads, giving one row per CDR3 protein. There are about 64,000 distinct CDR3 sequences in the sample; around 21% occur only once, and approximately 17% lies in the top ten. Overall study findings and caveats: Anti-spike CD8 specificities were favored by VDJdb matching, whose results missed private and CD4 specificities.

The sample holds a few counts of this clonotype. Its antigen is as yet unknown. Sequencing was performed on whole blood, taken at baseline. This TCR was recovered from an adult who was a healthcare worker with PCR-confirmed SARS-CoV-2 infection or an uninfected control (not recorded which).

The CDR3 protein is CASSEGQGNQPQHF. In nucleotides, the CDR3 is TGTGCCAGCAGTGAAGGACAGGGGAATCAGCCCCAGCATTTT. The chain joins TRBV2 to TRBJ1-5; 8 nucleotides agree with TRBD1. Trimming cost V 1 base and J 4 bases; bases outside gene matches: 0. This CDR3 has 14 amino acids. CDR1 is SNHLY and CDR2 is FYNNEI in the germline V gene.